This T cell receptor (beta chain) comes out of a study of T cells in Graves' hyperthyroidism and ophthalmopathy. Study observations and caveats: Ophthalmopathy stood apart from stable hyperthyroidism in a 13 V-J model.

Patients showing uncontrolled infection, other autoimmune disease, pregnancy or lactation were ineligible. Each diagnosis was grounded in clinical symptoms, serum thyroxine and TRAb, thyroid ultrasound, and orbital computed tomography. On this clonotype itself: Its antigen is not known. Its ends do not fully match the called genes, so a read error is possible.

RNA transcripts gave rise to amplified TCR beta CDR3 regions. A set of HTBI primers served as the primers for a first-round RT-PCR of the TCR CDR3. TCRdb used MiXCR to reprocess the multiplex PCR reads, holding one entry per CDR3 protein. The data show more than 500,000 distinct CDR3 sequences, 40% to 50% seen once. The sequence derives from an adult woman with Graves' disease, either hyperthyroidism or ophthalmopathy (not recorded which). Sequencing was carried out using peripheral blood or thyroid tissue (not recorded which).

In DNA, the CDR3 is TGTGCCAGCAGCTTAGGTGGCGGGAAGGCCGGGGTTTTGCACTTC. As protein: CASSLGGGKAGVLHF. The rearrangement joins TRBV7-2 to TRBJ2-7; D might be TRBD2 (6 bases). The CDR3 contains 15 residues. Germline CDR1 is SGHTA and CDR2 is FQGNSA.